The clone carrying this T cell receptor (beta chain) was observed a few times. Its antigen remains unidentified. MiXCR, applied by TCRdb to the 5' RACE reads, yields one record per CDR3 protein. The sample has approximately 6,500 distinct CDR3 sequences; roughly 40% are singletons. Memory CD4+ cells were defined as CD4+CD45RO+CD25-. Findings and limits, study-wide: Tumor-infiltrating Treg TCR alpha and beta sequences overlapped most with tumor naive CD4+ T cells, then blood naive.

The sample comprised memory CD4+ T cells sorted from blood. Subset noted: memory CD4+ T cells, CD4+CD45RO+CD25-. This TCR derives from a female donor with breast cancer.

This CDR3 is CASSEEAGANVLTF. Written as DNA, the CDR3 is TGTGCCAGCAGTGAAGAGGCGGGGGCCAACGTCCTGACTTTC. The chain recombines TRBV25-1 with TRBJ2-6; the D is unclear. The germline gives CDR1 MGHDK, CDR2 SYGVNS. Trimming removed 2 bases from V and 4 bases from J, with 6 bases in between. CDR3 length: 14 amino acids.